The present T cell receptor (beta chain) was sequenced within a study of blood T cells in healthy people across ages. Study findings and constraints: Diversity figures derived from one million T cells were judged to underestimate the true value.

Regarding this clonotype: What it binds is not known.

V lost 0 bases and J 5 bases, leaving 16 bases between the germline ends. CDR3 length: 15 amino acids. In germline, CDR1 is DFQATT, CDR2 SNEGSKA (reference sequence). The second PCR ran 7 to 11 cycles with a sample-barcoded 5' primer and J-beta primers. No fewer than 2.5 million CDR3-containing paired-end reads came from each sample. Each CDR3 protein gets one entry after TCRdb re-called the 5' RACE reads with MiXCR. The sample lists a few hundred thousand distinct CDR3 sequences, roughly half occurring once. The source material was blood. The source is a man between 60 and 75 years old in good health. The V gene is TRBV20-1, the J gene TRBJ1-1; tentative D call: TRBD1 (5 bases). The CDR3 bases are TGCAGTGCTAGAGATCGAGGGGCTGCAAGGACTGAAGCTTTCTTT. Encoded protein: CSARDRGAARTEAFF.